Listed here are 16 T cell receptor beta chains from one sample, sequenced in a study of blood T cells in healthy people across ages. Next came a second PCR, run for roughly 7 to 12 cycles, which used a sample-barcoded 5' primer along with a J-beta primer mix. TCRdb analysed the 5' RACE reads with MiXCR anew, one entry per CDR3 protein. Seen here are some 800,000 distinct CDR3 sequences, 44% observed once, and the top ten hold about a fifth. What was sequenced was blood. These receptors all come from a man aged 55 to 70 in good health.

V and J are TRBV7-8 and TRBJ1-1, with TRBD1 as a possible D gene (5 bases). In germline, CDR1 is SGHVS, CDR2 FQNEAQ. This CDR3 is built from 14 residues. The V gene lost 4 bases and the J gene lost 4 bases, with 13 bases spanning the gap. The CDR3 region is CASSSRGRSTEAFF. The CDR3 DNA is TGTGCCAGCAGCTCGAGGGGCCGCAGCACTGAAGCTTTCTTT. The complete variable domain, with remaining parts taken from reference TRBV7-8 and TRBJ1-1, reads GAGVSQSPRYKVAKRGQDVALRCDPISGHVSLFWYQQALGQGPEFLTYFQNEAQLDKSGLPSDRFFAERPEGSVSTLKIQRTQQEDSAVYLCASSSRGRSTEAFFGQGTRLTVV.

The chain joins TRBV20-1 to TRBJ1-2, with D perhaps matching TRBD1 (6 bases). Germline V gene data show CDR1 as DFQATT and CDR2 as SNEGSKA (reference sequence). The CDR3 length is 16 residues. Trimming left V 3 bases short and J 3 bases short, with 20 bases between. Written as DNA, the CDR3 is TGCAGTGCTAGCCTATCCGGTCCGACAGGTGACTATGGCTACACCTTC. It specifies CSASLSGPTGDYGYTF.

This clonotype has just a few counts. This rearrangement joins TRBV9 to TRBJ1-2, with D perhaps matching TRBD1 (5 bases). The germline V gene has CDR1 SGDLS and CDR2 YYNGEE. This CDR3 has 12 residues. Trimming shortened V by 5 bases and J by 6 bases, and 11 bases separated the two germline ends. The CDR3 bases are TGTGCCAGCAGTGCCGAGGGGAATGGCTACACCTTC. This codes for CASSAEGNGYTF.

The V and J genes are TRBV20-1 and TRBJ2-1; no definite D call. V was clipped by 2 bases and J by 4 bases, with 9 bases between them. CDR1 and CDR2 (germline): DFQATT, SNEGSKA (reference sequence). The CDR3 spans 13 residues. Here the CDR3 DNA reads TGCAGTGCTAGACTTGTAAGGTACAATGAGCAGTTCTTC. It specifies CSARLVRYNEQFF.

This clonotype was detected a few times. The chain uses TRBV7-8 and TRBJ2-4; D gene unclear. This CDR3 region has 11 residues. Trimming stripped 4 bases from V and 14 bases from J, with 12 bases between. Per germline, CDR1 SGHVS and CDR2 FQNEAQ. In DNA form, the CDR3 reads TGTGCCAGCAGCTCCACTTTACAGAAGTACTTC. Protein sequence: CASSSTLQKYF.

The chain has TRBV5-1 and TRBJ1-2, with 8 positions matching TRBD1. The CDR3 is made up of 17 amino acids. V dropped 3 bases and J dropped 1; count of bases not matched to a gene: 11. CDR1 is SGHRS and CDR2 is YFSETQ in the germline V gene. The CDR3 nucleotides are TGCGCCAGCAGCTCTCGGAGTACAGGGGGGCTTAACTATGGCTACACCTTC. It is translated as CASSSRSTGGLNYGYTF.

The chain is built from TRBV7-9 and TRBJ2-6, with 7 bases matching TRBD1. V trimming: 5 bases; J trimming: 0 bases; junction bases outside the gene matches: 7. Germline-derived CDR1 and CDR2 are SEHNR and FQNEAQ (reference sequence). The CDR3 contains 17 residues. CDR3 residues: CASSPEGASSGANVLTF. The CDR3 DNA reads TGTGCCAGCAGCCCCGAGGGGGCTTCCTCTGGGGCCAACGTCCTGACTTTC.

This clonotype was picked up a small number of times. The CDR3 DNA is TGTGCCAGCACCCCGGCTAACTATGGCTACACCTTC. Its protein product is CASTPANYGYTF. The V and J genes are TRBV7-2 and TRBJ1-2, with unresolved D. The CDR3 length is 12 residues. Trimming shortened V by 7 bases and J by 0 bases, and 6 bases separated the two germline ends. Germline CDR1 and CDR2: SGHTA and FQGNSA.

The rearrangement joins TRBV6-5 to TRBJ1-2; D gene unclear. V was clipped by 5 bases and J by 12 bases, with 16 bases between them. This CDR3 is 12 amino acids long. In germline, CDR1 is MNHEY, CDR2 SVGAGI. DNA of the CDR3: TGTGCCAGCAGTACGGGTCATAGAGACCACACCTTC. Its protein product is CASSTGHRDHTF.

In this sample, this clonotype turned up a few times. The chain employs TRBV6-2 or TRBV6-3 and TRBJ2-1; D gene unclear. The CDR3 consists of 15 residues. Germline lookup yields CDR1 MNHEY and CDR2 SVGEGT. Trimming removed 3 bases at V and 2 bases at J, with 11 bases between. CDR3: CASSYKGSPYNEQFF. The CDR3 DNA is TGTGCCAGCAGTTATAAGGGAAGCCCCTACAATGAGCAGTTCTTC.

J is TRBJ1-5 and V is TRBV20-1; D unclear. The CDR3 runs 15 residues. V dropped 0 bases and J dropped 7 bases, with 16 bases sitting between them. Germline V gene sequence: CDR1 DFQATT, CDR2 SNEGSKA (reference sequence). Here the CDR3 reads CSARDGEGEWQPQHF. The CDR3 nucleotides are TGCAGTGCTAGAGATGGCGAGGGAGAGTGGCAGCCCCAGCATTTT.

The chain combines TRBV20-1 with TRBJ1-6; 8 bases agree with TRBD1. Germline CDR1 is DFQATT and CDR2 is SNEGSKA (reference sequence). This CDR3 contains 14 residues. V gave up 2 bases and J gave up 6 bases; unmatched junction bases: 3. CDR3 in DNA: TGCAGTGCTAGACAGGGGGCGGTTAATTCACCCCTCCACTTT. It specifies CSARQGAVNSPLHF.

The V gene is TRBV7-9, the J gene TRBJ2-4; TRBD1 matches 8 bases. CDR3 length: 16 residues. V lost 5 bases, J lost 6 bases, and 12 bases stayed unmatched. CDR1 is SEHNR, CDR2 FQNEAQ, per germline (reference sequence). The CDR3, as DNA: TGTGCCAGCAGCCACCGGACAGGGAATGGTGTAAACATTCAGTACTTC. Translated: CASSHRTGNGVNIQYF.

This clonotype was found once. The chain has TRBV5-6 and TRBJ2-2; D is unresolved. CDR1 SGHDT and CDR2 YYEEEE come from the germline V gene. The length of the CDR3 is 15 residues. V lost 3 bases to trimming and J lost 3 bases, with 12 bases between them. The CDR3 here is CASSSEHSYTGELFF. The CDR3 DNA sequence: TGTGCCAGCAGCTCAGAGCATTCCTACACCGGGGAGCTGTTTTTT.

A word on this clonotype: One junction end disagrees with the germline gene, perhaps due to a read error. This chain uses TRBV7-2 with TRBJ2-5, with D perhaps matching TRBD1 or TRBD2 (5 bases each). The DNA matches TRBJ2-7 better at its end, which makes the J call doubtful. The CDR3 spans 14 residues. CDR1 is SGHTA, CDR2 FQGNSA, per germline. The chain's CDR3 is CAGRPGTDSYEQYF. The CDR3 bases are TGTGCCGGCAGACCCGGGACGGATTCCTACGAGCAGTACTTC.

The table lists this clonotype with a count of one. A much bigger clone sits one base away, suggesting this may be a read error. The CDR3 region has the DNA TGCAGCGTCCCCAAGGGAGGCCTCTACAACGAGCAGTACTTC. Amino acid sequence: CSVPKGGLYNEQYF. This chain uses TRBV29-1 with TRBJ2-7; tentative D call: TRBD2 (6 bases). The CDR3 extends over 14 amino acids. V was shortened by 6 bases and J by 5 bases, with 20 bases between the two germline ends. CDR1 SQVTM and CDR2 ANQGSEA come from the germline V gene.